Sequencing of this T cell receptor (beta chain) was carried out in a study of T cells after yellow fever vaccination. Template-switching 5'RACE yielded the TCR cDNA; a universal primer site and UMIs were added in the process. MiXCR, run by TCRdb on the 5' RACE reads, gives a single entry per CDR3 protein. The sample yields a few hundred thousand distinct CDR3 sequences, around 3.5% seen once. Study outcomes and limitations: Most primary-vaccination clones reappeared after the booster (around 95% CD4, roughly 88% CD8).

This clonotype was counted ten times or more. Its matching antigen is unknown. Sequenced material: PBMCs, taken 15 days after the yellow fever booster vaccination. The TCR sequence derives from a man between 18 and 29 years old who received the YFV17D yellow fever vaccine.

The CDR3: CASSPQGRHQETQYF. The CDR3 DNA follows: TGTGCCAGCTCACCACAGGGCCGGCACCAAGAGACCCAGTACTTC. The gene calls are TRBV18 and TRBJ2-5, with no clear D. CDR1 is KGHSH and CDR2 is LQKENI in the germline V gene. This CDR3 is 15 amino acids long. The V end lost 1 base, the J end lost 0 bases, and 9 bases lay between the germline ends.